The text below deals with one TCR beta chain. This sample stems from a study of blood T cell repertoires in COVID-19. Study-level information: COVID-19 samples collected from the United States, Italy and Spain covered acute and convalescent phases. From T cells, B-cell-depleted T cells, or PBMCs came the material, which was cDNA or gDNA.

Germline loops: CDR1 MRHNA, CDR2 SNTAGT. This CDR3 contains 14 residues. Trimming stripped 2 bases from V and 6 bases from J, with 11 bases between. Seattle patient enrollment occurred during active infection, with longitudinal follow-up thereafter. Original handling: Reference gene primers were amplified, and this amplification served to estimate nucleated cell counts. Generated by immunoSEQ multiplex PCR, the TCRdb table keeps only in-frame clones and is missing some. V and J calls and clone size are as listed in that table; D and trimming were resolved from the DNA. This sample has approximately 210,000 clones, with about 80% found just once.

The TCR sequence derives from an elderly woman with COVID-19, enrolled during active disease. The chain is built from TRBV6-4 and TRBJ1-5; D possibly corresponds to TRBD1 (5 bases). Specimen: peripheral blood. The CDR3 sequence is CASSDGRDGQPQHF. The CDR3, as DNA: TGTGCCAGCAGTGACGGGAGGGACGGTCAGCCCCAGCATTTT.